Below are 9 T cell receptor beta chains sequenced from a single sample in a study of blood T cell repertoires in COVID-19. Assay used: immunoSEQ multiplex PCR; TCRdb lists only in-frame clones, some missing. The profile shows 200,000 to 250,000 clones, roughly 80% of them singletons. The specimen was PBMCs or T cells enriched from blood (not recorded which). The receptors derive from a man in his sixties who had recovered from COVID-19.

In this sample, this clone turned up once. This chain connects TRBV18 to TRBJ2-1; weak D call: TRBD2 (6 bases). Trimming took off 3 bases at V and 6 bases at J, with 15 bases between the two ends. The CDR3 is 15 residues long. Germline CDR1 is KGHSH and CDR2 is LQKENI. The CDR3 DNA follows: TGTGCCAGCTCACCGGAGGGCAGGTCACGCAATGAGCAGTTCTTC. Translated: CASSPEGRSRNEQFF.

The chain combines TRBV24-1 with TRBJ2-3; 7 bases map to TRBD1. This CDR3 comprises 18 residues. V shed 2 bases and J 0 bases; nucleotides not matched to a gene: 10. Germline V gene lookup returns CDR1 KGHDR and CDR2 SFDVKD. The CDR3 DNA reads TGTGCCACCAGTGATTGGTCTGTGACAGGGTTCAGCACAGATACGCAGTATTTT. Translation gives CATSDWSVTGFSTDTQYF.

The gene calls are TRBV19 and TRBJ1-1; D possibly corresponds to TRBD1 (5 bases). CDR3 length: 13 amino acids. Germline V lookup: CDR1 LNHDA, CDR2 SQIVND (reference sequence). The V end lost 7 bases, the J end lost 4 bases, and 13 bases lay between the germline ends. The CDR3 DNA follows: TGTGCCAGTACTACCGCGGGGGTCACTGAAGCTTTCTTT. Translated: CASTTAGVTEAFF.

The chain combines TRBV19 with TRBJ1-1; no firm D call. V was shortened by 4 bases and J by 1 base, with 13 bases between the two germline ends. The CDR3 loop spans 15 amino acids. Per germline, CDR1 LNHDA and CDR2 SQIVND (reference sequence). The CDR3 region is CASSTWTLRNTEAFF. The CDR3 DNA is TGTGCCAGTAGTACATGGACTCTACGGAACACTGAAGCTTTCTTT.

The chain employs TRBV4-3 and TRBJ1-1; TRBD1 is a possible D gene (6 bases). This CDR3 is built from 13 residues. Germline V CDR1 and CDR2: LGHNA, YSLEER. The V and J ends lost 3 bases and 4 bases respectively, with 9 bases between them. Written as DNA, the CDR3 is TGCGCCAGCAGCCATACAGGGCGCACTGAAGCTTTCTTT. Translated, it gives CASSHTGRTEAFF.

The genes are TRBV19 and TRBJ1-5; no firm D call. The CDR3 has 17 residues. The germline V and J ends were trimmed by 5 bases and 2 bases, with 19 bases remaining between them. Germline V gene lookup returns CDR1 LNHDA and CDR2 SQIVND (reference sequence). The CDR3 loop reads CASSRRFSELGNQPQHF. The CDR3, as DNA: TGTGCCAGTAGTCGGAGGTTTTCGGAGCTAGGCAATCAGCCCCAGCATTTT.

The CDR3 spells CASSPPTGSSYNEQFF. Written as DNA, the CDR3 is TGTGCCAGCTCACCTCCAACAGGGAGCTCCTACAATGAGCAGTTCTTC. The genes are TRBV18 and TRBJ2-1; TRBD1 might be the D (6 bases). The length of the CDR3 is 16 residues. The germline V and J ends were trimmed by 3 bases and 0 bases, with 12 bases remaining between them. Germline lookup yields CDR1 KGHSH and CDR2 LQKENI.

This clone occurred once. CDR3 in amino acids: CASSSDNRYGYTF. Here the CDR3 DNA reads TGTGCCAGCAGCAGTGATAACCGCTATGGCTACACCTTC. The J gene is TRBJ1-2, the V gene TRBV12-3 or TRBV12-4, with D uncertain. V gave up 6 bases and J gave up 4 bases, with 12 bases separating them. The CDR3 covers 13 residues.

Written as DNA, the CDR3 is TGTGCCAGCAGCTTAGGAGCGTGGGGCCCCACAGATACGCAGTATTTT. As protein: CASSLGAWGPTDTQYF. The rearrangement links TRBV7-2 to TRBJ2-3; TRBD1 might be the D (5 bases). The germline gives CDR1 SGHTA, CDR2 FQGNSA. V was pared by 1 base and J by 2 bases, with 13 bases between. CDR3 size: 16 residues.